This T cell receptor (beta chain) was sequenced during a study of response to subunit inactivated influenza vaccine. In this sample, this clonotype turned up a few times. TCRdb reprocessed the RT-PCR reads via MiXCR and lists one record per CDR3 protein. In the table there are roughly 170,000 distinct CDR3 sequences, around 9.2% of which are singletons. V lost 4 bases, J lost 4 bases, and 6 bases stayed unmatched. This CDR3 contains 15 residues. Germline CDR1 SGHDT, CDR2 YYEEEE. The sample was non-naive T cells sorted from PBMCs, taken on the day of vaccination. The TCR was taken from a man between 45 and 60 years old who received an inactivated influenza vaccine. The chain couples TRBV5-6 to TRBJ2-3; 10 bases fit TRBD1. The CDR3 DNA reads as TGTGCCAGCAGCAGACAGGGGGCGCGGGCAGATACGCAGTATTTT. Its protein is CASSRQGARADTQYF.